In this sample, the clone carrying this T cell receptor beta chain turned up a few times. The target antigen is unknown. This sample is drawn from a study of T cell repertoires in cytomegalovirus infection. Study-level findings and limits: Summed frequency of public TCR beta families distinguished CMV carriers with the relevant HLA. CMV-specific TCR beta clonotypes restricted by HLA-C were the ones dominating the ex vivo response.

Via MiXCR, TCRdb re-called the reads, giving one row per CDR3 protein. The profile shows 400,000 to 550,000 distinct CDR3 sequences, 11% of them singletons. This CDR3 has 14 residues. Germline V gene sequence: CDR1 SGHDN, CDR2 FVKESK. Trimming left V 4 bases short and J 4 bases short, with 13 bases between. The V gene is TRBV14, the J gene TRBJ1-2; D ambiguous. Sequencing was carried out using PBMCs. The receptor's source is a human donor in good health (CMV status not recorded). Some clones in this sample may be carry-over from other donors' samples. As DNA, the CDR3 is TGTGCCAGCAGCCCCCGAGGGCGCTCCTATGGCTACACCTTC. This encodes CASSPRGRSYGYTF.